This paragraph covers one TCR beta chain sequence. Its antigen is not identified. An end of the junction differs from the germline gene, which may be a read error. The repertoire was sequenced with immunoSEQ multiplex PCR; TCRdb's copy has only in-frame clones and lacks some. The sample yields some 47,000 clones, under 85% seen once. The data are from a study of T cell responses to AZD1222 COVID-19 vaccine. This CDR3 has 13 amino acids. The V gene's germline CDR1 is MNHNS and CDR2 SASEGT. Study-wide points: Among AZD1222 vaccinees, only five to seven were seropositive at baseline. Clonal diversity was possibly underestimated; the donors were predominantly white British and more often female. Nearly half of the spike-specific TCRs reportedly recognize variant regions that carry no mutations.

This chain uses TRBV6-1 with TRBJ1-2; 9 bases map to TRBD1. Sequences were derived from peripheral blood, sampled on day 0 of AZD1222 vaccination. The TCR comes from an adult in good health. CDR3 loop: CASREGQGNGYTF. The CDR3 DNA reads as TGTGCCAGCAGAGAAGGACAGGGGAATGGCTACACCTTC.